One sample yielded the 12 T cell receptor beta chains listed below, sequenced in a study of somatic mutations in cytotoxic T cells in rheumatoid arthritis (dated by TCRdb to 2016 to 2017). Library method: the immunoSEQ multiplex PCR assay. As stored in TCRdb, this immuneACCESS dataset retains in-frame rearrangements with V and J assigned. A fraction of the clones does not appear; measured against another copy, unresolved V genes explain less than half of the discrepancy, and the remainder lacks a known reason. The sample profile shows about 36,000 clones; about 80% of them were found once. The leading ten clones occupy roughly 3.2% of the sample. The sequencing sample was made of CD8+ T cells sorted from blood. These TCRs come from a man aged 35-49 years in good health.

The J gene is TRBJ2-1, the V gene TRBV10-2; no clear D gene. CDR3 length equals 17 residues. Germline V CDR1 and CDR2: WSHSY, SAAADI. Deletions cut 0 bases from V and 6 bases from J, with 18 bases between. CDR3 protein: CASSESELLHVPNEQFF. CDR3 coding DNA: TGCGCCAGCAGTGAGTCGGAGCTCCTCCACGTACCCAATGAGCAGTTCTTC.

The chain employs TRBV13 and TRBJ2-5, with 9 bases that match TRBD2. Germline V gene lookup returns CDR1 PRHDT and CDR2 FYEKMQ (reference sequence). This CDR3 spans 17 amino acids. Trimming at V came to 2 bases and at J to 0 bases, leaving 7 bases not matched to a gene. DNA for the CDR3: TGTGCCAGCAGCTTAAGGCTAGCGGGACTGTACCAAGAGACCCAGTACTTC. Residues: CASSLRLAGLYQETQYF.

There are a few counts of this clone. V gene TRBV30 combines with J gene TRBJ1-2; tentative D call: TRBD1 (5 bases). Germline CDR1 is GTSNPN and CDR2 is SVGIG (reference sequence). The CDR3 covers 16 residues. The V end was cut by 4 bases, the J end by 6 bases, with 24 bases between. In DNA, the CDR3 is TGTGCCTGGAAAACTCTACCGGACAATGGAGGTCATGGCTACACCTTC. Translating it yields CAWKTLPDNGGHGYTF. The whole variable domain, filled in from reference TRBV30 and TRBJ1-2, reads SQTIHQWPATLVQPVGSPLSLECTVEGTSNPNLYWYRQAAGRGLQLLFYSVGIGQISSEVPQNLSASRPQDRQFILSSKKLLLSDSGFYLCAWKTLPDNGGHGYTFGSGTRLTVV.

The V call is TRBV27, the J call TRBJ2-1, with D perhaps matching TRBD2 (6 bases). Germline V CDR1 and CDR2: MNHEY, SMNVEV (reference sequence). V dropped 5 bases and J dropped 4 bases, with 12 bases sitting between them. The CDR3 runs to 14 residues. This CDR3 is CASSDIADYNEQFF. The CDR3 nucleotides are TGTGCCAGCAGTGACATAGCGGATTACAATGAGCAGTTCTTC.

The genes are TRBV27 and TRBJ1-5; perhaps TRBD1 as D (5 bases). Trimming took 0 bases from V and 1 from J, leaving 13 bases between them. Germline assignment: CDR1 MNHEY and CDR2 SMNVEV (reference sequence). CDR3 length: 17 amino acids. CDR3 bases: TGTGCCAGCAGTTTATCTATGGGGGTTTACAGCAATCAGCCCCAGCATTTT. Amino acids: CASSLSMGVYSNQPQHF.

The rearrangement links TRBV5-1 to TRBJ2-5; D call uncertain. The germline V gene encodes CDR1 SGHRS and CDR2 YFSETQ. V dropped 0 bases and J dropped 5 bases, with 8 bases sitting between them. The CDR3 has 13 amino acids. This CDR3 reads CASSLEISETQYF. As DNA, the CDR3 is TGCGCCAGCAGCTTGGAGATCTCGGAGACCCAGTACTTC.

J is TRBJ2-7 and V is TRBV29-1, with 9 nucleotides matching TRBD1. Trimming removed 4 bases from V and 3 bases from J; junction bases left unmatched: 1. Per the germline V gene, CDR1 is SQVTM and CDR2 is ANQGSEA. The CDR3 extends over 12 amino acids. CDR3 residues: CSVGGQGYEQYF. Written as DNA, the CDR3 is TGCAGCGTTGGGGGACAGGGCTACGAGCAGTACTTC.

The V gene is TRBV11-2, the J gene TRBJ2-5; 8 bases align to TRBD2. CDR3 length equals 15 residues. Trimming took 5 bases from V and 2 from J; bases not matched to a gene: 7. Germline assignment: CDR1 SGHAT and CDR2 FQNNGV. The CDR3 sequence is CASSREGGTQETQYF. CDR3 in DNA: TGTGCCAGCAGCCGGGAGGGGGGGACACAAGAGACCCAGTACTTC.

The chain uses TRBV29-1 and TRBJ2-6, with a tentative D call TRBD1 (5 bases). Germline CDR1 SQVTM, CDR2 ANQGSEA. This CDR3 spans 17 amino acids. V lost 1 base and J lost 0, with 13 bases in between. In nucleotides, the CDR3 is TGCAGCGTTGAAGTTGTAGGGGATCGCTCTGGGGCCAACGTCCTGACTTTC. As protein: CSVEVVGDRSGANVLTF.

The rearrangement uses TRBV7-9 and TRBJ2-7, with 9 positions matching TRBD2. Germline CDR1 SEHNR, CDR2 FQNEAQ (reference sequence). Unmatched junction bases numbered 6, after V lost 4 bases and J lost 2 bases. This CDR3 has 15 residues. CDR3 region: CASSSTSGHTYEQYF. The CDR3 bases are TGTGCCAGCAGCTCGACTAGCGGTCACACCTACGAGCAGTACTTC.

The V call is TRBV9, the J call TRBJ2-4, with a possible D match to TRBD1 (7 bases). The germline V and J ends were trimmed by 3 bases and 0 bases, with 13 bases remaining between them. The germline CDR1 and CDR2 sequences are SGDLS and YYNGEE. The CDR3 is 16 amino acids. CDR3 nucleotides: TGTGCCAGCAGCGAGGGCGGGACAGTAGCCAAAAACATTCAGTACTTC. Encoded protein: CASSEGGTVAKNIQYF.

The CDR3 region has the DNA TGTGCCAGCAGCAACTACTACAGGGGTGCTAATGAAAAACTGTTTTTT. Protein product: CASSNYYRGANEKLFF. V gene TRBV5-8 combines with J gene TRBJ1-4; 7 nucleotides align to TRBD1. The CDR3 is 16 amino acids. Germline CDR1 and CDR2: SGHTS and YDEGEE. J lost 3 bases, V lost 4 bases, and 9 bases had no gene match.